The clone carrying this TCR beta chain was seen at least ten times. The sample is drawn from a study of early T cells in non-severe SARS-CoV-2 infection. Attached unique molecular identifiers marked individual cDNA molecules. MiXCR, run by TCRdb on the 5' RACE reads, gives a single entry per CDR3 protein. Found here are about 33,000 distinct CDR3 sequences, under 6% of them singletons; the top ten hold about 14%. Trimming removed 4 bases from V and 7 bases from J, with 8 bases in between. Germline loops: CDR1 MDHEN, CDR2 SYDVKM. The CDR3 length is 13 residues. Sequenced material: whole blood. The chain combines TRBV28 with TRBJ1-6; a possible D gene is TRBD1 (5 bases). The sequence was obtained from an adult who was a healthcare worker with PCR-confirmed SARS-CoV-2 infection or an uninfected control (not recorded which). This chain's CDR3 is CASSYRTNSPLHF. The CDR3 nucleotides are TGTGCCAGCAGTTACAGGACGAATTCACCCCTCCACTTT.